This T cell receptor beta chain was recovered during a study of cytomegalovirus exposure and HLA in healthy donors (dated by TCRdb to 2016 to 2017). Regarding the complete study: According to a later analysis, one platform produced both the roughly 130 validation repertoires and the 666 repertoires of the first cohort. The aim of the study was to test whether cataloging public T cell receptors could identify signatures of past pathogen exposure. In addition to the first cohort of 666 subjects, a separate validation cohort of over 90 different subjects was used. To predict cytomegalovirus infection status, the study combined high-throughput TCR immunosequencing, statistical association of individual TCRs with disease status, and machine learning. The paper as a whole reports these results and caveats: The validation cohort had no HLA typing available for a later analysis, so co-occurrence within that cohort was assessed over all 120 or so repertoires. A few of the identified cytomegalovirus-associated TCR beta chains were confirmed in vitro to be specific for cytomegalovirus antigens. Cytomegalovirus status was reported to be diagnosed by the classifier with high specificity and sensitivity in both the original and validation cohorts. The study listed 164 TCR beta chains as associated with cytomegalovirus. According to the authors, the approach could potentially be generalized to other disease states and immunological phenotypes. Most TCR sequences were seen in very few donors, while some public TCRs were found in many individuals. Of the cluster scores, around 95% were above 0 in a later analysis, which found that TCRs clustered in the first cohort also tended to co-occur in the 120 or so validation repertoires.

CDR1 and CDR2, looked up from the germline V gene, are MNHNS and SASEGT. The trim is 4 bases for V and 11 bases for J, with a gap of 13 bases between the germline ends. From the cysteine up to the phenylalanine, the CDR3 has a length of 12 residues. Only CDR3 DNA remains: 36 bases, in frame from the first base. The donors were included in the validation cohort of some 120 subjects, a group kept apart from the roughly 700-subject first cohort. Details on this clone: The antigen this receptor binds is unknown. Per-base qualities were not stored, and no clone one base away is much larger.

The library came from the immunoSEQ multiplex PCR assay. The paper's processing steps were these. A statistical classification framework was developed to diagnose cytomegalovirus status using the catalog of TCR beta chain sequences. TCRdb holds this immuneACCESS table with in-frame rearrangements only. Some clones are missing; in checked studies, unresolved V genes explain under half, and the rest has no known cause. Clone size and V and J calls were adopted from that table, with D and trimming inferred from the DNA. Across this sample there are around 400,000 clones, with around 86% seen only once. 0.83% of the sample rests with the top ten.

Material for sequencing was PBMCs. Rearrangement joined TRBV6-1 to TRBJ2-3, and TRBD2 may be the D gene, going by 5 matching bases. This clonotype originated in a woman aged 18-29 years in good health and CMV-seronegative. The CDR3 region: CASSGGESKQYF. The bases are TGTGCCAGCAGTGGGGGAGAGTCTAAGCAGTATTTT.